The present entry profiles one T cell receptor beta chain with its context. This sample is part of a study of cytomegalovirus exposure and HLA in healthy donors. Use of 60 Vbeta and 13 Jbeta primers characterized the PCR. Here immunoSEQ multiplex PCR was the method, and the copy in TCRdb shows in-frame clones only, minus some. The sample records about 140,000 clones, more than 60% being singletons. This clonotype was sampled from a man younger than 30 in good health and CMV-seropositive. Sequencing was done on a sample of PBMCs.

The CDR3 nucleotides are TGTGCCAGCAGTTACAGGGGTTCGGGGGCCAACGTCCTGACTTTC. Translating it yields CASSYRGSGANVLTF. The rearrangement joins TRBV6-6 to TRBJ2-6; D is possibly TRBD1 (5 bases). Germline-derived CDR1 and CDR2 are MNHNY and SVGAGI (reference sequence). The CDR3 covers 15 residues. V was pared by 2 bases and J by 4 bases, with 9 bases between.